Each of the 9 T cell receptor beta chains below was sequenced from the same sample in a study of shared T cell receptors in the human thymus. This table comes from immunoSEQ multiplex PCR, and its TCRdb copy is limited to in-frame clones, with some not included. Here the sample spans tens of thousands of clones, about 95% being singletons. Sequenced input: thymocytes. The receptors shown here come from a human donor.

In this sample, this clone turned up once. V and J are TRBV5-6 and TRBJ2-7; TRBD1 matches 9 bases. This CDR3 region has 14 residues. Trimming took 3 bases from V and 5 from J; bases not matched to a gene: 6. Looked up from germline, CDR1 is SGHDT and CDR2 is YYEEEE. The CDR3 loop reads CASSWDRVEHEQYF. The CDR3 DNA reads TGTGCCAGCAGCTGGGACAGGGTCGAACACGAGCAGTACTTC.

The chain joins TRBV7-3 to TRBJ2-2, with 8 bases matching TRBD2. The germline gives CDR1 SGHTA, CDR2 FQGTGA. The CDR3 length is 18 residues. J gave up 3 bases and V 5 bases, and 14 bases lay outside the gene matches. The CDR3: CASSPRVGSGVDTGELFF. CDR3 bases: TGTGCCAGCAGCCCCCGCGTCGGTAGCGGGGTTGACACCGGGGAGCTGTTTTTT.

V gene TRBV7-9 combines with J gene TRBJ1-1; D is unresolved. In germline, CDR1 is SEHNR, CDR2 FQNEAQ (reference sequence). V was pared by 5 bases and J by 14 bases, with 12 bases between. The CDR3 contains 10 residues. The CDR3 spells CASSAGEYFF. As DNA, the CDR3 is TGTGCCAGCAGCGCGGGAGAGTACTTCTTT.

This chain connects TRBV11-2 to TRBJ1-2, with TRBD1 matching 8 bases. The trim removed 2 bases at V and 5 bases at J, leaving 4 bases unmatched. The V gene's germline CDR1 is SGHAT and CDR2 FQNNGV. The CDR3 has 14 amino acids. Here the CDR3 DNA reads TGTGCCAGCAGCTTAAACACAGGGGGTTATGGCTACACCTTC. Translated: CASSLNTGGYGYTF.

Here the CDR3 DNA reads TGTGCCAGCAGCCAGGAGACAGGGCTCCATTCACCCCTCCACTTT. Protein product: CASSQETGLHSPLHF. This chain joins TRBV4-2 and TRBJ1-6; 7 bases are a match to TRBD1. The CDR3 loop spans 15 amino acids. Trimming removed 3 bases from V and 8 bases from J; junction bases left unmatched: 7. Germline-derived CDR1 and CDR2 are LGHNA and YNFKEQ.

The rearrangement joins TRBV7-2 to TRBJ1-4, with 9 bases identical to TRBD1. Losses at the gene ends were 4 bases for V and 6 bases for J; bases not matched to a gene: 9. Germline V gene sequence: CDR1 SGHTA, CDR2 FQGNSA. The CDR3 totals 16 residues. Written as DNA, the CDR3 is TGTGCCAGCAGCTGGACACCGGGACAGGGCTATGAAAAACTGTTTTTT. Translated, it gives CASSWTPGQGYEKLFF.

The rearrangement links TRBV2 to TRBJ1-1; D is possibly TRBD1 (5 bases). V was cut by 10 bases and J by 2 bases, with 20 bases left in between. CDR1 is SNHLY and CDR2 is FYNNEI in the germline V gene. This CDR3 comprises 15 residues. CDR3 loop: CATPLGETANTEAFF. CDR3 DNA: TGTGCCACCCCGTTAGGGGAGACAGCCAACACTGAAGCTTTCTTT.

The genes are TRBV12-5 and TRBJ2-5, with D perhaps assigned TRBD1 or TRBD2 (6 bases each). The CDR3 contains 16 residues. Germline V CDR1 and CDR2: LGHNT, FRNRAP. V dropped 6 bases and J dropped 5 bases, with 22 bases sitting between them. In DNA, the CDR3 is TGTGCTAGTGGCCCTTGTCGGGGGCCCTCCGGGGAGACCCAGTACTTC. It translates to CASGPCRGPSGETQYF.

This chain joins TRBV4-1 and TRBJ2-7, with D perhaps matching TRBD1 or TRBD2 (5 bases each). Germline CDR1 MGHRA, CDR2 YSYEKL. V was shortened by 3 bases and J by 0 bases, with 9 bases between the two germline ends. This CDR3 contains 14 residues. The CDR3 loop is CASSQGPSSYEQYF. The CDR3 DNA reads as TGCGCCAGCAGCCAGGGACCGAGCTCCTACGAGCAGTACTTC.